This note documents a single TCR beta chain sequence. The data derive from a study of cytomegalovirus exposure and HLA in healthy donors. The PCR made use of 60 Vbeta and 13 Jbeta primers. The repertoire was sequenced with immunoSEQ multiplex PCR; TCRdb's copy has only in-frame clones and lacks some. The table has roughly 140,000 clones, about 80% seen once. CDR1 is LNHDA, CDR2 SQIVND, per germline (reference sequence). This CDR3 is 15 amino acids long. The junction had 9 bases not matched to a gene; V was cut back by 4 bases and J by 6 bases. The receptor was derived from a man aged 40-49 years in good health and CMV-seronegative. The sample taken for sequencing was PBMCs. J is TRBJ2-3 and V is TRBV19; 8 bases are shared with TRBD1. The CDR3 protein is CASSSPGQVTDTQYF. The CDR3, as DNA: TGTGCCAGTAGTAGCCCGGGACAGGTAACCGATACGCAGTATTTT.